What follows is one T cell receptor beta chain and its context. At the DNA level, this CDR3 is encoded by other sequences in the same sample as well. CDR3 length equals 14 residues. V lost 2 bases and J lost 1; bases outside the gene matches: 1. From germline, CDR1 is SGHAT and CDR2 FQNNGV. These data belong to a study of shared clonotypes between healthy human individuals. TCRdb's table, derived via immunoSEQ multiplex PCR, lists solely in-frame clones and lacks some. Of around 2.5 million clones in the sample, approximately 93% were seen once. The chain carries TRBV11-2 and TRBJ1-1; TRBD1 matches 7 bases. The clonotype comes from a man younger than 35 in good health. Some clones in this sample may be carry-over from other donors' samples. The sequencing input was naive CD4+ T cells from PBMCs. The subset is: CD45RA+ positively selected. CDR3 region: CASSLRTGNTEAFF. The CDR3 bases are TGTGCCAGCAGCTTACGGACAGGGAACACTGAAGCTTTCTTT.